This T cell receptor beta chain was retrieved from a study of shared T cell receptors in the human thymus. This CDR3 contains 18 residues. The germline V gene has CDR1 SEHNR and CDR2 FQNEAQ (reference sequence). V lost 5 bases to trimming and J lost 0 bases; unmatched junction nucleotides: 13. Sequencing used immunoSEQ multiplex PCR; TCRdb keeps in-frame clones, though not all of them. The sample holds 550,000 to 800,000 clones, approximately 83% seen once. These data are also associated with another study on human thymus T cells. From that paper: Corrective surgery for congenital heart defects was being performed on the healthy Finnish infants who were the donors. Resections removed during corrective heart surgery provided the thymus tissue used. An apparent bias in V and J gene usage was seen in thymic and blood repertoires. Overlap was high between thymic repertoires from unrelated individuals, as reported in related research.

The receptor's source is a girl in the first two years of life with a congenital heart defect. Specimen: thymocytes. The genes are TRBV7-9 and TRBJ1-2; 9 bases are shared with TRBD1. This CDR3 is CASSPSAEGQGANYGYTF. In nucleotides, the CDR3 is TGTGCCAGCAGCCCTTCTGCGGAGGGACAGGGCGCTAACTATGGCTACACCTTC.